The 21 T cell receptor beta chains presented below share a single source sample, sequenced in a study of CD8+ T cells in alopecia areata. After isolation, RNA underwent reverse transcription to generate cDNA as the sequencing template. Clones were read by immunoSEQ multiplex PCR, and TCRdb kept only the in-frame ones, dropping some. The table shows around 21,000 clones, with 50% to 60% occurring only once. Treatment given: oral pan-JAK inhibitor, 5-10 mg twice daily. Alopecia areata patients provided lesional scalp punch biopsies and peripheral blood, both collected for the study. The sequencing here drew on skin, taken at week 4, from a patient treated with tofacitinib. The source is a human donor with alopecia areata.

The chain combines TRBV5-4 with TRBJ2-7; TRBD1 matches at 9 bases. The V gene end was trimmed by 2 bases and the J gene end by 3 bases; junction bases not matched to a gene: 6. This CDR3 region has 15 residues. From germline, CDR1 is SGHNT and CDR2 YYREEE (reference sequence). CDR3 amino acids: CASSLVDRGDYEQYF. CDR3 bases: TGTGCCAGCAGCTTAGTAGACAGGGGGGACTACGAGCAGTACTTC.

The CDR3 nucleotides are TGTGCCAGCAGAGGGGGGGGCACTATCAATCAGCCCCAGCATTTT. Its protein is CASRGGGTINQPQHF. The rearrangement links TRBV28 to TRBJ1-5, with D maybe TRBD1 (6 bases). Germline assignment: CDR1 MDHEN and CDR2 SYDVKM. The V gene lost 6 bases and the J gene lost 3 bases, with 15 bases spanning the gap. The CDR3 has 15 residues.

The CDR3 nucleotides are TGTGCCAGCAGCTTAGATCTTACGGGGGTTTACGAGCAGTACTTC. Translating gives CASSLDLTGVYEQYF. The chain combines TRBV7-2 with TRBJ2-7; TRBD2 is a possible D gene (6 bases). Germline CDR1 is SGHTA and CDR2 is FQGNSA. V lost 1 base and J 4 bases, leaving 14 bases between the germline ends. This CDR3 is 15 amino acids long.

J is TRBJ1-2 and V is TRBV14; no clear D. The ends were cut back, 0 bases at V and 4 bases at J, with 21 bases in the middle. Per germline, CDR1 SGHDN and CDR2 FVKESK. This CDR3 region has 18 residues. In nucleotides, the CDR3 is TGTGCCAGCAGCCAAGATGAACCCACGAATCCGTTAGGCTATGGCTACACCTTC. Protein sequence: CASSQDEPTNPLGYGYTF.

This chain links TRBV4-1 with TRBJ2-7; TRBD1 agrees at 9 bases. CDR3 length: 14 residues. V was clipped by 0 bases and J by 6 bases; unmatched bases: 3. CDR1 and CDR2 (germline): MGHRA, YSYEKL. In nucleotides, the CDR3 is TGCGCCAGCAGCCAAGACTGGACAGGGGCCGAGCAGTACTTC. It is translated as CASSQDWTGAEQYF.

To note about this clone: This may be a read error, as it is one base from a much larger clone. V and J are TRBV14 and TRBJ2-1; D is ambiguous. There are 12 residues in the CDR3. CDR1 and CDR2 (germline): SGHDN, FVKESK. V lost 5 bases and J 9 bases, leaving 11 bases between the germline ends. The CDR3 loop is CASSENLAEQFF. For the CDR3, the DNA is TGTGCCAGCAGCGAAAACTTAGCTGAGCAGTTCTTC.

The V and J genes are TRBV4-2 and TRBJ2-3; 9 bases are a match to TRBD2. This CDR3 has 17 amino acids. V lost 4 bases to trimming and J lost 5 bases; unmatched junction nucleotides: 13. Germline V CDR1 and CDR2: LGHNA, YNFKEQ. CDR3 sequence: CASSPRPGLAPGDTQYF. For the CDR3, the DNA is TGTGCCAGCAGCCCTAGACCGGGACTAGCCCCGGGAGATACGCAGTATTTT.

This rearrangement joins TRBV2 to TRBJ2-1, with 7 nucleotides matching TRBD1. Trimming cost V 4 bases and J 9 bases; bases outside gene matches: 6. CDR1 and CDR2 from the germline V gene are SNHLY and FYNNEI. This CDR3 comprises 13 residues. The CDR3 region is CASSVTPGGEQFF. CDR3 nucleotides: TGTGCCAGCAGTGTAACACCAGGGGGTGAGCAGTTCTTC. Full variable domain (outside the CDR3, taken from reference TRBV2 and TRBJ2-1): EPEVTQTPSHQVTQMGQEVILRCVPISNHLYFYWYRQILGQKVEFLVSFYNNEISEKSEIFDDQFSVERPDGSNFTLKIRSTKLEDSAMYFCASSVTPGGEQFFGPGTRLTVL.

This chain connects TRBV29-1 to TRBJ2-2; 9 bases are a match to TRBD1. The CDR3 sequence is 14 residues long. The germline V gene has CDR1 SQVTM and CDR2 ANQGSEA. J lost 7 bases, V lost 6 bases, and 9 bases had no gene match. The CDR3 loop is CSVVWGQGHGELFF. As DNA, the CDR3 is TGCAGCGTCGTCTGGGGACAGGGCCACGGGGAGCTGTTTTTT.

The chain uses TRBV30 and TRBJ1-5; tentatively, D is TRBD1 (5 bases). The CDR3 has 16 amino acids. Deletions cut 0 bases from V and 7 bases from J, with 19 bases between. Germline V gene data show CDR1 as GTSNPN and CDR2 as SVGIG (reference sequence). CDR3 loop: CAWSVKGWGMEQPQHF. The CDR3 nucleotides read TGTGCCTGGAGTGTAAAGGGGTGGGGGATGGAACAGCCCCAGCATTTT.

The CDR3 DNA sequence: TGTGCCAGCAGCTTGGCCTTATCGGGGGGGCCCGAGCAGTACTTC. Amino acid sequence: CASSLALSGGPEQYF. The rearrangement joins TRBV5-5 to TRBJ2-7; 8 bases line up with TRBD2. Per germline, CDR1 SGHKS and CDR2 YYEKEE (reference sequence). J gave up 6 bases and V 0 bases, and 8 bases lay outside the gene matches. The CDR3 runs 15 residues.

This clone appeared a few times. The V and J genes are TRBV19 and TRBJ2-1, with 10 bases aligning to TRBD1. CDR1 is LNHDA and CDR2 is SQIVND in the germline V gene (reference sequence). Unmatched junction bases numbered 5, after V lost 6 bases and J lost 6 bases. This CDR3 comprises 14 residues. The CDR3 bases are TGTGCCAGTAGCTGGACAGGGGGTTCCAATGAGCAGTTCTTC. It specifies CASSWTGGSNEQFF.

This clone has a handful of counts. The rearrangement uses TRBV6-6 and TRBJ2-7; perhaps TRBD2 as D (6 bases). This CDR3 region has 13 residues. With 5 bases removed from V and 6 bases from J, the gap between germline ends came to 14 bases. The germline gives CDR1 MNHNY, CDR2 SVGAGI (reference sequence). CDR3 sequence: CASSPEGLSEQYF. For the CDR3, the DNA is TGTGCCAGCAGTCCCGAGGGACTCTCCGAGCAGTACTTC.

About this clone: Other DNA sequences within the sample encode an identical CDR3. The chain uses TRBV4-1 and TRBJ2-1; no reliable D call. CDR3 size: 16 residues. CDR1 is MGHRA, CDR2 YSYEKL, per germline. The V and J ends lost 1 base and 1 base respectively, with 11 bases between them. The CDR3 region has the DNA TGCGCCAGCAGCCAAGTTGATCTAGTGTCCTACAATGAGCAGTTCTTC. Its translation: CASSQVDLVSYNEQFF.

This rearrangement joins TRBV6-6 to TRBJ1-2, with 7 bases matching TRBD1. The CDR3 covers 16 residues. V lost 5 bases and J lost 4; bases outside the gene matches: 13. CDR1 is MNHNY and CDR2 is SVGAGI in the germline V gene (reference sequence). CDR3: CASSKRSLGQPYGYTF. CDR3 in DNA: TGTGCCAGCAGTAAACGATCACTGGGACAGCCCTATGGCTACACCTTC.

The V call is TRBV7-2, the J call TRBJ2-5; maybe TRBD1 (6 bases). V was clipped by 1 base and J by 3 bases, with 12 bases between them. Germline CDR1 and CDR2: SGHTA and FQGNSA. The length of the CDR3 is 15 residues. The CDR3 loop is CASSLDKGVKETQYF. The DNA for the CDR3 is TGTGCCAGCAGCTTAGATAAGGGGGTGAAAGAGACCCAGTACTTC. The whole variable domain, filled in from reference TRBV7-2 and TRBJ2-5, reads GAGVSQSPSNKVTEKGKDVELRCDPISGHTALYWYRQSLGQGLEFLIYFQGNSAPDKSGLPSDRFSAERTGGSVSTLTIQRTQQEDSAVYLCASSLDKGVKETQYFGPGTRLLVL.

The V and J genes are TRBV6-6 and TRBJ2-3; TRBD1 is a possible D gene (6 bases). Germline V gene sequence: CDR1 MNHNY, CDR2 SVGAGI (reference sequence). V lost 5 bases, J lost 0 bases, and 9 bases lay in between. This CDR3 contains 14 residues. The CDR3: CASSHRDSTDTQYF. The CDR3 DNA reads TGTGCCAGCAGTCACAGGGATAGCACAGATACGCAGTATTTT.

The gene calls are TRBV5-1 and TRBJ1-2, with a weak D call TRBD1 (5 bases). The V gene's germline CDR1 is SGHRS and CDR2 YFSETQ. This CDR3 comprises 14 residues. Deletions cut 0 bases from V and 4 bases from J, with 10 bases between. The CDR3 bases are TGCGCCAGCAGCTTGGGCAGGGCTCCCTATGGCTACACCTTC. It translates to CASSLGRAPYGYTF.

CDR3 loop: CASSRGINSGNTIYF. CDR3 nucleotide sequence: TGTGCCAGCAGCCGAGGGATCAATTCTGGAAACACCATATATTTT. The chain employs TRBV7-2 and TRBJ1-3; D is unclear. The CDR3 is 15 residues long. Trimming left V 5 bases short and J 1 base short, with 12 bases between. Germline V gives CDR1 SGHTA, CDR2 FQGNSA.

The chain carries TRBV18 and TRBJ1-2; 8 positions match TRBD1. CDR3 size: 16 residues. CDR1 is KGHSH and CDR2 is LQKENI in the germline V gene. V lost 3 bases to trimming and J lost 4 bases; unmatched junction nucleotides: 10. CDR3 DNA: TGTGCCAGCTCACCGGTTGGGGCAGGGGGCAGCTATGGCTACACCTTC. This translates into CASSPVGAGGSYGYTF.

This sequence joins TRBV7-8 and TRBJ2-7; either TRBD1 or TRBD2 may supply D (5 bases each). V was pared by 5 bases and J by 3 bases, with 20 bases between. Germline V lookup: CDR1 SGHVS, CDR2 FQNEAQ. This CDR3 has 16 residues. The CDR3 DNA reads TGTGCCAGCAGCCCGATTACCGGGACGTTGGTCTACGAGCAGTACTTC. Translation gives CASSPITGTLVYEQYF.